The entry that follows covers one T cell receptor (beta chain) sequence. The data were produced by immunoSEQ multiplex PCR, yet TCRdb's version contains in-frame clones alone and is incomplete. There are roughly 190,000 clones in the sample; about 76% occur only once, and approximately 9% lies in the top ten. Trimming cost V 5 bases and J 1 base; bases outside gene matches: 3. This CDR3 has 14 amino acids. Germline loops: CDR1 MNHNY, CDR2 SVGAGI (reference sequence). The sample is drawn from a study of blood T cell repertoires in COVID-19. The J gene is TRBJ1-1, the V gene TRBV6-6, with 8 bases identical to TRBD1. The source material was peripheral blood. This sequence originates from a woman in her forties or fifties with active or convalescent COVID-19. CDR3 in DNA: TGTGCCAGCAGTCGTACAGGGGGGAACACTGAAGCTTTCTTT. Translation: CASSRTGGNTEAFF.